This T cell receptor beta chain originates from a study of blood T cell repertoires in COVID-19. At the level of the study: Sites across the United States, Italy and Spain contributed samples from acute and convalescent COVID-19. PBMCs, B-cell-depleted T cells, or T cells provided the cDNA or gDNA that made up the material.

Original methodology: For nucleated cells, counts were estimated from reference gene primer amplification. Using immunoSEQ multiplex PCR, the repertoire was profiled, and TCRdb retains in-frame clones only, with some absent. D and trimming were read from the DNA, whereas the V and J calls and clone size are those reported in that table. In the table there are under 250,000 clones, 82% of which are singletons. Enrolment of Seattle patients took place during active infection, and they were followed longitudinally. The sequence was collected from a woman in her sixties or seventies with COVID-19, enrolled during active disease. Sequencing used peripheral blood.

CDR3 DNA: TGTGCCAGCAGCTTTGGGGAAGGGGATGAGCAGTTCTTC. It specifies CASSFGEGDEQFF. The J gene is TRBJ2-1, the V gene TRBV11-3, with D possibly TRBD1 on 5 matching bases. Germline CDR1 SGHNT, CDR2 YENEEA. The length of the CDR3 is 13 residues. V lost 3 bases to trimming and J lost 8 bases, with 11 bases between them.